These 24 T cell receptor beta chains share one sample of origin, sequenced in a study of early T cells in non-severe SARS-CoV-2 infection. Each CDR3 protein gets one entry after TCRdb re-called the 5' RACE reads with MiXCR. The data show approximately 77,000 distinct CDR3 sequences, with around 12% seen just once and about 3.4% held by the top ten. The sequencing input was whole blood. The receptors shown here come from an adult who was a healthcare worker with PCR-confirmed SARS-CoV-2 infection or an uninfected control (not recorded which).

This clonotype showed up just a few times. The chain's CDR3 is CASSQSWLRVPTDTQYF. CDR3 DNA: TGTGCCAGCAGCCAGTCGTGGCTCAGAGTTCCCACAGATACGCAGTATTTT. The V gene is TRBV14, the J gene TRBJ2-3; D gene uncertain. The length of the CDR3 is 17 residues. Between the trimmed V and J ends, which lost 3 bases and 2 bases, there was a span of 18 bases. Germline V gives CDR1 SGHDN, CDR2 FVKESK.

A few counts support this clonotype. The chain couples TRBV20-1 to TRBJ2-2; 7 nucleotides match TRBD2. CDR3 length equals 18 residues. Germline CDR1 reads DFQATT; CDR2 reads SNEGSKA (reference sequence). V trimming: 5 bases; J trimming: 3 bases; junction bases outside the gene matches: 18. The CDR3 is CSASRSSGLPGDTGELFF. The CDR3 DNA reads as TGCAGTGCTTCGAGATCTAGCGGACTGCCTGGGGACACCGGGGAGCTGTTTTTT.

Many counts were recorded for this clonotype. The chain has TRBV6-1 and TRBJ1-1, with no clear D. The CDR3 consists of 15 residues. The germline V gene has CDR1 MNHNS and CDR2 SASEGT. V lost 7 bases to trimming and J lost 4 bases, with 19 bases between them. CDR3 nucleotides: TGTGCCAGCACCCTGGAGGGCCTCTCGGGCACTGAAGCTTTCTTT. Amino acids: CASTLEGLSGTEAFF.

In this sample, this clonotype turned up a few times. The chain carries TRBV5-1 and TRBJ2-3; D could derive from TRBD1 or TRBD2 (5 bases each). The ends were cut back, 3 bases at V and 3 bases at J, with 14 bases in the middle. Germline V CDR1 and CDR2: SGHRS, YFSETQ. The CDR3 consists of 15 residues. CDR3 nucleotides: TGCGCCAGCAGCTCCGGGGCAGGGTTGACAGATACGCAGTATTTT. Protein product: CASSSGAGLTDTQYF.

This chain connects TRBV29-1 to TRBJ2-7, with TRBD2 as a possible D gene (6 bases). CDR1 is SQVTM, CDR2 ANQGSEA, per germline. CDR3 length: 13 residues. The ends were cut back, 5 bases at V and 0 bases at J, with 11 bases in the middle. The CDR3 here is CSVLPGDSYEQYF. The CDR3 coding sequence is TGCAGCGTTCTCCCGGGGGACTCCTACGAGCAGTACTTC.

This clonotype was counted a single time. The chain recombines TRBV9 with TRBJ2-1; a possible D gene is TRBD2 (5 bases). Germline CDR1 reads SGDLS; CDR2 reads YYNGEE. The CDR3 is 16 amino acids. Between the trimmed V and J ends, which lost 0 bases and 0 bases, there was a span of 10 bases. The CDR3 sequence is CASSVVSGSSYNEQFF. The CDR3 region has the DNA TGTGCCAGCAGCGTAGTAAGTGGGAGCTCCTACAATGAGCAGTTCTTC.

The J gene is TRBJ2-2, the V gene TRBV27; D possibly corresponds to TRBD2 (6 bases). Germline CDR1 MNHEY, CDR2 SMNVEV (reference sequence). The CDR3 has 15 residues. V was clipped by 4 bases and J by 5 bases, with 14 bases between them. CDR3 residues: CASSSRIRGTGELFF. DNA for the CDR3: TGTGCCAGCAGTTCAAGGATCCGGGGGACCGGGGAGCTGTTTTTT.

This clonotype was recorded many times. The chain employs TRBV29-1 and TRBJ1-2; D remains ambiguous. Germline CDR1 is SQVTM and CDR2 is ANQGSEA. The V gene lost 2 bases and the J gene lost 0 bases, with 4 bases spanning the gap. CDR3 length equals 12 residues. CDR3 DNA: TGCAGCGTTGAATATTCTAACTATGGCTACACCTTC. Translated, it gives CSVEYSNYGYTF.

CDR3 sequence reads: CATFPRDSPNQPQHF. The CDR3 nucleotides read TGTGCCACATTCCCTAGGGACAGCCCCAATCAGCCCCAGCATTTT. This chain connects TRBV6-1 to TRBJ1-5; 7 bases are a match to TRBD1. Germline assignment: CDR1 MNHNS and CDR2 SASEGT. The V gene end was trimmed by 10 bases and the J gene end by 3 bases; junction bases not matched to a gene: 12. This CDR3 comprises 15 residues.

This chain connects TRBV11-2 to TRBJ2-7; the D call may be TRBD1 or TRBD2 (5 bases each). Per germline, CDR1 SGHAT and CDR2 FQNNGV. Trimming shortened V by 1 base and J by 5 bases, and 15 bases separated the two germline ends. The CDR3 is 15 residues long. The chain's CDR3 is CASSLGTGTRDEQYF. CDR3 nucleotide sequence: TGTGCCAGCAGCTTAGGGACGGGGACCCGGGACGAGCAGTACTTC.

The chain combines TRBV28 with TRBJ1-4, with a possible D match to TRBD1 (6 bases). CDR3 size: 19 residues. Germline V CDR1 and CDR2: MDHEN, SYDVKM. Trimming pared 4 bases from V and 5 bases from J, leaving 26 bases between. Written as DNA, the CDR3 is TGTGCCAGCAGTTCACCTAAGGACAGTTTCAGACGGAGGAATGAAAAACTGTTTTTT. Translated, it gives CASSSPKDSFRRRNEKLFF.

This clonotype was seen ten or more times. The chain joins TRBV20-1 to TRBJ2-4, with TRBD2 matching over 10 bases. The CDR3 sequence is 18 residues long. Per germline, CDR1 DFQATT and CDR2 SNEGSKA (reference sequence). The junction had 12 bases not matched to a gene; V was cut back by 0 bases and J by 4 bases. The CDR3 here is CSARDREASGSNKNIQYF. The CDR3 nucleotides read TGCAGTGCTAGAGATCGTGAAGCTAGCGGGAGTAATAAAAACATTCAGTACTTC.

In this sample, this clonotype turned up a few times. The genes are TRBV28 and TRBJ2-1; TRBD2 agrees at 12 bases. The CDR3 covers 15 residues. Germline assignment: CDR1 MDHEN and CDR2 SYDVKM. V lost 6 bases, J lost 6 bases, and 6 bases stayed unmatched. The CDR3 region is CASSPSGRASNEQFF. The CDR3 DNA is TGTGCCAGCAGCCCTAGCGGGAGGGCCAGCAATGAGCAGTTCTTC.

This sequence joins TRBV9 and TRBJ2-1; TRBD2 matches at 9 bases. The CDR3 has 13 residues. The V segment lost 4 bases and the J segment 9 bases; nucleotides outside the gene matches: 5. Germline CDR1 reads SGDLS; CDR2 reads YYNGEE. The CDR3, as DNA: TGTGCCAGCAGCCCCGGGACTAGCAGTGAGCAGTTCTTC. It codes for CASSPGTSSEQFF.

This clonotype was seen a handful of times. This chain uses TRBV9 with TRBJ2-7; weak D call: TRBD2 (5 bases). In germline, CDR1 is SGDLS, CDR2 YYNGEE. V shed 4 bases and J shed 2 bases, with 16 bases lying between them. CDR3 length: 15 amino acids. The CDR3 DNA is TGTGCCAGCAGCCTTGGACTGAATCCTGCCTACGAGCAGTACTTC. It is translated as CASSLGLNPAYEQYF.

The gene calls are TRBV11-2 and TRBJ1-2; TRBD1 might be the D (5 bases). Germline assignment: CDR1 SGHAT and CDR2 FQNNGV. The CDR3 consists of 16 residues. V lost 6 bases, J lost 0 bases, and 17 bases lay in between. The CDR3 coding sequence is TGTGCCAGCAGACCCTCCGGGGCGAATACTAACTATGGCTACACCTTC. As protein: CASRPSGANTNYGYTF.

This clonotype occurred a few times. The chain uses TRBV28 and TRBJ1-2, with 10 bases identical to TRBD1. Per the germline V gene, CDR1 is MDHEN and CDR2 is SYDVKM. The CDR3 runs to 13 residues. With V trimmed by 7 bases and J by 4 bases, 3 bases remained unmatched. This CDR3 reads CASKTGGGYGYTF. For the CDR3, the DNA is TGTGCCAGCAAGACAGGGGGCGGCTATGGCTACACCTTC.

The rearrangement joins TRBV2 to TRBJ1-1, with a tentative D call TRBD1 (5 bases). From germline, CDR1 is SNHLY and CDR2 FYNNEI. The CDR3 is made up of 13 amino acids. The V end was cut by 7 bases, the J end by 0 bases, with 9 bases between. The CDR3 nucleotides read TGTGCCAGCACGGGACGGATGAACACTGAAGCTTTCTTT. This sequence encodes CASTGRMNTEAFF.

This chain joins TRBV12-3 or TRBV12-4 and TRBJ1-6; D possibly corresponds to TRBD1 (5 bases). The CDR3 totals 15 residues. Trimming took off 2 bases at V and 7 bases at J, with 12 bases between the two ends. In DNA form, the CDR3 reads TGTGCCAGCAGTTTATTAAGGCAGGGCAATTCACCCCTCCACTTT. Residues: CASSLLRQGNSPLHF.

This clonotype was recorded a few times. This rearrangement joins TRBV7-2 to TRBJ2-5; D not resolved. V was clipped by 5 bases and J by 6 bases, with 10 bases between them. In germline, CDR1 is SGHTA, CDR2 FQGNSA. The CDR3 has 12 amino acids. In DNA, the CDR3 is TGTGCCAGCAGCCCAGATGCCCAGACCCAGTACTTC. It translates to CASSPDAQTQYF.

This clonotype occurred many times. The rearrangement links TRBV9 to TRBJ2-2; 11 positions match TRBD1. The CDR3 is 15 residues long. Losses at the gene ends were 4 bases for V and 4 bases for J; bases not matched to a gene: 3. Per germline, CDR1 SGDLS and CDR2 YYNGEE. In DNA form, the CDR3 reads TGTGCCAGCAGCCCAGGGACAGGGGGCACCGGGGAGCTGTTTTTT. Residues: CASSPGTGGTGELFF.

This clonotype was seen repeatedly, ten times or more. This rearrangement joins TRBV29-1 to TRBJ2-1; no definite D call. The length of the CDR3 is 12 residues. V shed 4 bases and J shed 6 bases, with 10 bases lying between them. CDR1 is SQVTM, CDR2 ANQGSEA, per germline. The CDR3 region is CSVVWDVNEQFF. CDR3 coding DNA: TGCAGCGTTGTTTGGGATGTCAATGAGCAGTTCTTC.

A few counts support this clonotype. The chain recombines TRBV4-2 with TRBJ1-2; 12 nucleotides line up with TRBD1. Germline loops: CDR1 LGHNA, CDR2 YNFKEQ. CDR3 length: 16 amino acids. V was clipped by 2 bases and J by 7 bases; unmatched bases: 8. The CDR3, as DNA: TGTGCCAGCAGCCAACAACCGGGACAGGGGGCAGGTGGCTACACCTTC. Translating it yields CASSQQPGQGAGGYTF.

The table lists this clonotype with a few counts. The chain joins TRBV12-3 or TRBV12-4 to TRBJ2-7; 9 nucleotides match TRBD2. The length of the CDR3 is 14 residues. After removal of 6 bases from V and 3 bases from J, the junction contained 6 bases not matched to a gene. CDR3 protein: CASRRAGGHYEQYF. The CDR3 DNA reads as TGTGCCAGCAGGCGTGCGGGAGGGCACTACGAGCAGTACTTC.